This TCR beta chain came from a study of cytomegalovirus exposure and HLA in healthy donors. This cohort consisted of healthy bone marrow donors. PCR involved 60 Vbeta and 13 Jbeta primers. Some clones are missing from TCRdb's copy, which holds only in-frame ones; the method was immunoSEQ multiplex PCR. The sample lists approximately 270,000 clones; 80% were seen once. Comment on this clone: An end of the junction does not agree with germline; a read error may underlie this.

Looked up from germline, CDR1 is SEHNR and CDR2 is FQNEAQ (reference sequence). The CDR3 extends over 15 amino acids. The TCR comes from a girl aged 2-10 years in good health and CMV-seronegative. The sequencing input was PBMCs. J is TRBJ2-7 and V is TRBV7-9; TRBD1 aligns across 9 bases. The CDR3 sequence is CSSSPRTGDPYEQYF. CDR3 sequence (DNA): TGTTCCAGCAGCCCGAGGACAGGGGATCCCTACGAGCAGTACTTC.